These 21 T cell receptor beta chains share one sample of origin, sequenced in a study of shared clonotypes between healthy human individuals. Sequencing used immunoSEQ multiplex PCR; TCRdb keeps in-frame clones, though not all of them. Of roughly 1,600,000 clones in the sample, 98% were seen once. The sequencing sample was made of naive CD4+ T cells sorted from blood. The subset: CD45RA+ positively selected. The receptors originated from a man aged 25-45 years in good health.

The chain has TRBV18 and TRBJ2-5, with D uncertain. CDR1 and CDR2 from the germline V gene are KGHSH and LQKENI. V lost 3 bases and J 4 bases, leaving 9 bases between the germline ends. This CDR3 spans 13 amino acids. The CDR3 DNA follows: TGTGCCAGCTCACCTTACAAGACAGAGACCCAGTACTTC. It specifies CASSPYKTETQYF.

The chain carries TRBV9 and TRBJ1-5; D is uncertain. The CDR3 spans 15 residues. V dropped 0 bases and J dropped 4 bases, with 11 bases sitting between them. Per the germline V gene, CDR1 is SGDLS and CDR2 is YYNGEE. The DNA for the CDR3 is TGTGCCAGCAGCGTAGGAGGAGGGTTTAATCAGCCCCAGCATTTT. Its protein product is CASSVGGGFNQPQHF.

This clone has only one observation. The rearrangement joins TRBV2 to TRBJ2-3; a possible D gene is TRBD2 (6 bases). CDR3 length: 15 residues. In germline, CDR1 is SNHLY, CDR2 FYNNEI. The V end lost 1 base, the J end lost 3 bases, and 11 bases lay between the germline ends. The CDR3, as DNA: TGTGCCAGCAGTGAAGAGGGACTGGGAACAGATACGCAGTATTTT. Encoded protein: CASSEEGLGTDTQYF.

This clone was seen a single time. This sequence joins TRBV7-2 and TRBJ2-7; 9 nucleotides align to TRBD2. Germline V gives CDR1 SGHTA, CDR2 FQGNSA. Trimming cost V 5 bases and J 2 bases; bases outside gene matches: 7. CDR3 size: 15 residues. CDR3 coding DNA: TGTGCCAGCAGCCTTAGCGGGAGAGGACCCTACGAGCAGTACTTC. As protein: CASSLSGRGPYEQYF.

The V and J genes are TRBV2 and TRBJ2-7; either TRBD1 or TRBD2 may fit D (5 bases each). Trimming stripped 7 bases from V and 5 bases from J, with 18 bases between. Germline assignment: CDR1 SNHLY and CDR2 FYNNEI. The CDR3 spans 14 residues. The CDR3 nucleotides are TGTGCCAGCATGCCTGTGGGGGAGAGGCACGAGCAGTACTTC. Translating gives CASMPVGERHEQYF.

V and J are TRBV9 and TRBJ2-3, with D possibly matching TRBD1 (6 bases). Germline assignment: CDR1 SGDLS and CDR2 YYNGEE. Trimming left V 0 bases short and J 5 bases short, with 19 bases between. The CDR3 contains 17 residues. The CDR3 DNA sequence: TGTGCCAGCAGCGTAGAGGTATCAACAGGGATGGGAGATACGCAGTATTTT. This translates into CASSVEVSTGMGDTQYF.

J is TRBJ2-7 and V is TRBV9; D is ambiguous. The CDR3 consists of 12 residues. Trimming stripped 1 base from V and 7 bases from J, with 9 bases between. Germline CDR1 reads SGDLS; CDR2 reads YYNGEE. The CDR3 here is CASSVPGGEQYF. CDR3 nucleotide sequence: TGTGCCAGCAGCGTACCAGGCGGTGAGCAGTACTTC.

The chain uses TRBV19 and TRBJ2-3; 7 positions match TRBD1. There are 16 residues in the CDR3. With V trimmed by 3 bases and J by 2 bases, 8 bases remained unmatched. Germline V gene sequence: CDR1 LNHDA, CDR2 SQIVND (reference sequence). The CDR3 protein is CASSIPSGGSTDTQYF. In DNA, the CDR3 is TGTGCCAGTAGTATCCCTTCAGGGGGATCCACAGATACGCAGTATTTT.

The chain carries TRBV18 and TRBJ2-2, with 12 bases identical to TRBD2. Germline V CDR1 and CDR2: KGHSH, LQKENI. This CDR3 contains 19 residues. The junction had 9 bases not matched to a gene; V was cut back by 2 bases and J by 2 bases. The CDR3, as DNA: TGTGCCAGCTCACCAGGACTAGCGGGATATGGTTTAAACACCGGGGAGCTGTTTTTT. It is translated as CASSPGLAGYGLNTGELFF.

The chain recombines TRBV4-3 with TRBJ2-7, with 12 nucleotides matching TRBD2. V gave up 4 bases and J gave up 6 bases; unmatched junction bases: 7. This CDR3 is 15 amino acids long. Germline-derived CDR1 and CDR2 are LGHNA and YSLEER. As DNA, the CDR3 is TGCGCCAGCAGCCGCGATCTAGCGGGAGGGCTCGAGCAGTACTTC. This codes for CASSRDLAGGLEQYF.

This clone appeared once. This chain connects TRBV5-1 to TRBJ2-1; TRBD2 might be the D (5 bases). CDR1 and CDR2 (germline): SGHRS, YFSETQ. V lost 0 bases and J 2 bases, leaving 12 bases between the germline ends. The CDR3 runs 16 residues. The CDR3 coding sequence is TGCGCCAGCAGCTTGGGAGGCGGGCTGACCTACAATGAGCAGTTCTTC. As protein: CASSLGGGLTYNEQFF.

DNA of the CDR3: TGTGCCAGCAGCTCTTACCGGGGTCAGCCCCAGCATTTT. Encoded protein: CASSSYRGQPQHF. The chain uses TRBV7-8 and TRBJ1-5; D uncertain. The V end lost 4 bases, the J end lost 6 bases, and 10 bases lay between the germline ends. The CDR3 totals 13 residues. The germline CDR1 and CDR2 sequences are SGHVS and FQNEAQ.

The chain has TRBV7-8 and TRBJ2-1, with 11 bases matching TRBD2. The CDR3 contains 18 residues. Trimming removed 5 bases from V and 7 bases from J; junction bases left unmatched: 16. CDR1 and CDR2 (germline): SGHVS, FQNEAQ. CDR3 in amino acids: CASSTWGSGRARENEQFF. The DNA of the CDR3 is TGTGCCAGCAGCACCTGGGGTAGCGGGAGGGCTCGTGAGAATGAGCAGTTCTTC. Full variable domain (missing parts from reference TRBV7-8 and TRBJ2-1): GAGVSQSPRYKVAKRGQDVALRCDPISGHVSLFWYQQALGQGPEFLTYFQNEAQLDKSGLPSDRFFAERPEGSVSTLKIQRTQQEDSAVYLCASSTWGSGRARENEQFFGPGTRLTVL.

The CDR3 DNA sequence: TGTGCCAGCAGCTTACAGGGGGCGCAGACCCAGTACTTC. Translation: CASSLQGAQTQYF. The J gene is TRBJ2-5, the V gene TRBV7-3; 8 bases fit TRBD1. V shed 2 bases and J 6 bases; nucleotides not matched to a gene: 2. The CDR3 contains 13 residues. The germline gives CDR1 SGHTA, CDR2 FQGTGA.

This sequence joins TRBV10-2 and TRBJ2-7; 7 nucleotides match TRBD2. This CDR3 is built from 12 residues. CDR1 WSHSY and CDR2 SAAADI come from the germline V gene. The V gene end was trimmed by 7 bases and the J gene end by 5 bases; junction bases not matched to a gene: 5. The CDR3 coding sequence is TGCGCCAGCACCGGGACTATAGACGAGCAGTACTTC. Translating it yields CASTGTIDEQYF.

The gene calls are TRBV7-9 and TRBJ2-7; possible D gene TRBD2, 6 bases. The CDR3 has 14 amino acids. Germline V gives CDR1 SEHNR, CDR2 FQNEAQ (reference sequence). The V end was cut by 5 bases, the J end by 2 bases, with 13 bases between. CDR3: CASSPRDFPYEQYF. The DNA for the CDR3 is TGTGCCAGCAGCCCAAGGGACTTCCCCTACGAGCAGTACTTC.

The chain joins TRBV18 to TRBJ2-2; D call uncertain. Per germline, CDR1 KGHSH and CDR2 LQKENI. V was clipped by 5 bases and J by 4 bases, with 11 bases between them. This CDR3 region has 14 residues. The CDR3 here is CASSGLGGTGELFF. CDR3 nucleotides: TGTGCCAGCTCAGGTTTAGGCGGCACCGGGGAGCTGTTTTTT.

The chain uses TRBV6-6 and TRBJ2-7, with TRBD1 matching over 9 bases. Germline V CDR1 and CDR2: MNHNY, SVGAGI (reference sequence). The junction had 10 bases not matched to a gene; V was cut back by 1 base and J by 6 bases. This CDR3 has 16 amino acids. Here the CDR3 DNA reads TGTGCCAGCAGTTACTTCTCGGGACAGGGTCTGTCCGAGCAGTACTTC. Protein sequence: CASSYFSGQGLSEQYF.

Turning to this clone: The junction departs from germline at one end; a sequencing error may be responsible. The V call is TRBV25-1, the J call TRBJ1-1; TRBD1 is a possible D gene (5 bases). The CDR3 runs 11 residues. Looked up from germline, CDR1 is MGHDK and CDR2 is SYGVNS. The DNA for the CDR3 is TGTGCCAGCCGTGAGGGGAACGGGGCTTTCTTT. Protein sequence: CASREGNGAFF.

This chain connects TRBV28 to TRBJ2-1, with TRBD2 as a possible D gene (6 bases). Germline V gene sequence: CDR1 MDHEN, CDR2 SYDVKM. V shed 0 bases and J shed 7 bases, with 13 bases lying between them. The CDR3 has 15 amino acids. CDR3 DNA sequence: TGTGCCAGCAGTTTATGGAGCGGGCTTACGAATGAGCAGTTCTTC. It specifies CASSLWSGLTNEQFF.

A single count supports this clone. The V call is TRBV2, the J call TRBJ2-5; 9 bases align to TRBD1. CDR1 and CDR2 (germline): SNHLY, FYNNEI. The CDR3 covers 13 residues. The trim removed 8 bases at V and 7 bases at J, leaving 8 bases unmatched. CDR3 loop: CASGDRDGGTQYF. The CDR3 coding sequence is TGTGCCAGCGGGGACAGGGACGGTGGGACCCAGTACTTC.